The sequence of this T cell receptor beta chain was determined in a study of metastatic and nonmetastatic thyroid tumors. In its sample, this clone was seen a few times. The entire patient cohort was treatment-naive prior to thyroid surgery. The trim removed 6 bases at V and 11 bases at J, leaving 13 bases unmatched. The CDR3 is 14 amino acids. TCRdb re-called the PCR reads with MiXCR. The sample lists about 21,000 clones; about a quarter were seen once. The receptor was derived from a female donor with papillary thyroid cancer or a benign thyroid nodule (not recorded which). Some clones in this sample may be carry-over from other donors' samples. The chain links TRBV12-3 or TRBV12-4 to TRBJ1-5, with TRBD1 matching 7 bases. The source material was blood. The CDR3 DNA follows: TGTGCCAGCAGCCAAGAGACAGGGACCCAGACCCAGCATTTT. Its translation: CASSQETGTQTQHF.